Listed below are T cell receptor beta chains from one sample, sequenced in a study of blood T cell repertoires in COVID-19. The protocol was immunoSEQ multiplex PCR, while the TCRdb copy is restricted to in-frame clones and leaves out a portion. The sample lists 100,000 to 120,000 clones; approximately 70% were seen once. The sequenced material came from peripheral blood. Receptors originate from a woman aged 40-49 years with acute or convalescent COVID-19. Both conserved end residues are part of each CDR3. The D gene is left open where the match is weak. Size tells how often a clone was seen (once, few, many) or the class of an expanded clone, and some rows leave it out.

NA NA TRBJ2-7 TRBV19 CASSIGTGSGTTGQYF TGTGCCAGTAGTATTGGGACAGGTTCGGGGACTACGGGGCAGTACTTC
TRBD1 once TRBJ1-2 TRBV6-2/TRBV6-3 CASSWPGGPNYGYTF TGTGCCAGCAGTTGGCCAGGGGGGCCGAACTATGGCTACACCTTC
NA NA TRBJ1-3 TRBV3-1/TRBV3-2 CASSQNSGVEYF TGTGCCAGCAGCCAAAACTCTGGAGTGGAATATTTT
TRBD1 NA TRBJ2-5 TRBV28 CASSLPGTDQETQYF TGTGCCAGCAGTCTACCAGGGACAGATCAAGAGACCCAGTACTTC
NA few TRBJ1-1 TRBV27 CASTPGDRGMNTEAFF TGTGCCAGCACCCCGGGGGACCGGGGGATGAACACTGAAGCTTTCTTT
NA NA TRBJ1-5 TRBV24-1 CATSSGVSNQPQHF TGTGCCACCAGCTCAGGGGTGAGCAATCAGCCCCAGCATTTT
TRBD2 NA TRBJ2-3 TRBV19 CASSIDFRGGVGTQYF TGTGCCAGTAGTATCGACTTCCGGGGGGGTGTAGGTACGCAGTATTTT
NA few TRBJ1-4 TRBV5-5 CASSLRGGAPVEKLFF TGTGCCAGCAGCTTGCGAGGTGGGGCGCCGGTTGAAAAACTGTTTTTT
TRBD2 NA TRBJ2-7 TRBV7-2 CASSQSIAGGSSYEQYF TGTGCCAGCAGTCAATCGATAGCGGGGGGTTCCTCCTACGAGCAGTACTTC
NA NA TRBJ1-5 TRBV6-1 CASSERGNQPQHF TGTGCCAGCAGTGAAAGAGGGAATCAGCCCCAGCATTTT
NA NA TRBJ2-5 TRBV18 CASSPSVQETQYF NA
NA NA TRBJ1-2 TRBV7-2 CASSFQGTDGYTF TGTGCCAGCAGCTTCCAGGGTACGGATGGCTACACCTTC
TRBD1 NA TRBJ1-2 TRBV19 CASSSPGQGIYGYTF TGTGCCAGTAGTTCGCCGGGACAGGGGATTTATGGCTACACCTTC
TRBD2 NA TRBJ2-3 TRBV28 CASNRSGGLALDTQYF TGTGCCAGCAACCGCAGCGGGGGACTAGCGTTGGATACGCAGTATTTT
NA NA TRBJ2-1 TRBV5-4 CASSSPGRGDNEQFF TGTGCCAGCAGCTCCCCTGGGAGGGGGGACAATGAGCAGTTCTTC
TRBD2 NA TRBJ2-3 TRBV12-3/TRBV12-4 CASSLDREVQYF TGTGCCAGCAGTTTAGACCGGGAGGTACAGTATTTT
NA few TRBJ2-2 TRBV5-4 CASSLISGKGELFF TGTGCCAGCAGCTTGATTTCGGGGAAGGGGGAGCTGTTTTTT
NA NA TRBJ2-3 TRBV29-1 CSVEAATSQVGTQYF TGCAGCGTTGAAGCCGCAACATCCCAGGTCGGTACGCAGTATTTT
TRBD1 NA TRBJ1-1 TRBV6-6 CASSYRTGEAFF TGTGCCAGCAGTTACCGGACAGGGGAAGCTTTCTTT
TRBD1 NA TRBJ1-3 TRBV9 CASSWQGAENTIYF TGTGCCAGCAGCTGGCAGGGGGCAGAAAACACCATATATTTT
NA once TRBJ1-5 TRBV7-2 CASSRAGVLNQPQHF TGTGCCAGCAGCAGAGCAGGGGTCCTCAATCAGCCCCAGCATTTT
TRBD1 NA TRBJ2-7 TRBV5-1 CASSTGEANEQYF TGCGCCAGCAGCACAGGGGAAGCCAACGAGCAGTACTTC
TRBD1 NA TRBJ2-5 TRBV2 CASNDFGTEETQYF TGTGCCAGCAATGACTTTGGGACAGAAGAGACCCAGTACTTC
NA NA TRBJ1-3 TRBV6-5 CASSYGGSSGNTIYF TGTGCCAGCAGTTACGGCGGGAGCTCTGGAAACACCATATATTTT
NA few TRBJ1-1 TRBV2 CASKGEVNTEAFF TGTGCCAGCAAGGGAGAGGTTAACACTGAAGCTTTCTTT
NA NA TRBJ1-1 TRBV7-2 CASSRGTFEAFF TGTGCCAGCAGCCGAGGGACTTTTGAAGCTTTCTTT
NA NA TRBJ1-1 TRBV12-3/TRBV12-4 CASSLGGNTEAFF TGTGCCAGCAGTTTAGGAGGGAACACTGAAGCTTTCTTT
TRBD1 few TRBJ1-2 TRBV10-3 CAIAEPGRGQNGYTF TGTGCCATCGCAGAACCCGGCAGGGGGCAAAATGGCTACACCTTC
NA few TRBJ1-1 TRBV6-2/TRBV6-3 CASSSWRRINTEAFF TGTGCCAGCAGTTCTTGGAGACGGATAAACACTGAAGCTTTCTTT
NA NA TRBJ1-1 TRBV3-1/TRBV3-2 CASSQSDREAFF TGTGCCAGCAGCCAAAGTGATAGGGAGGCTTTCTTT
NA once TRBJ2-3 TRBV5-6 CASSLEWATDTQYF TGTGCCAGCAGCCTGGAGTGGGCCACAGATACGCAGTATTTT
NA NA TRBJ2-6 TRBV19 CASKQEPSGANVLTF TGTGCCAGTAAACAGGAGCCCTCTGGGGCCAACGTCCTGACTTTC
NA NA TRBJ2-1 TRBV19 CASSIGGQIPSGEQFF TGTGCCAGTAGTATTGGGGGACAAATCCCTTCCGGTGAGCAGTTCTTC
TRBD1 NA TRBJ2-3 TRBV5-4 CASSAQQGDTQYF TGTGCCAGCAGCGCCCAACAGGGGGATACGCAGTATTTT
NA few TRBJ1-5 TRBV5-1 CASSLATGHNQPQHF TGCGCCAGCAGCTTGGCCACAGGACATAATCAGCCCCAGCATTTT
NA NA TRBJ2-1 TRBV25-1 CASSTPPGLSSYNEQFF TGTGCCAGCTCTACACCCCCGGGACTTAGCTCCTACAATGAGCAGTTCTTC
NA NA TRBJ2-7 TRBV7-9 CASSLQGSAEQYF TGTGCCAGCAGCTTACAGGGTTCGGCAGAGCAGTACTTC
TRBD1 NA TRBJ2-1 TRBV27 CASSFRTGSYNEQFF TGTGCCAGCAGTTTTCGGACAGGCAGCTACAATGAGCAGTTCTTC
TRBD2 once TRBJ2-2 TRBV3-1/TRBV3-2 CASTRGGVVTGELFF TGTGCCAGCACCCGGGGGGGGGTGGTCACCGGGGAGCTGTTTTTT
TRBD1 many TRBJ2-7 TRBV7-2 CASSGRQGFYEQYF TGTGCCAGCAGCGGGCGACAGGGTTTCTACGAGCAGTACTTC
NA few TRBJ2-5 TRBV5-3 CASRTESLLGHSWETQYF TGTGCCAGTCGGACTGAGTCTTTGCTGGGCCATTCTTGGGAGACCCAGTACTTC
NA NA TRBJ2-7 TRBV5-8 CASRGRGGFLYF TGTGCCAGCAGAGGAAGGGGCGGATTCCTGTACTTC
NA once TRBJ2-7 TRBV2 CASSEGGRGVGTEQYF TGTGCCAGCAGTGAAGGAGGGCGAGGTGTCGGTACCGAGCAGTACTTC
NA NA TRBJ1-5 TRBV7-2 CASSLAGGGNQPQHF TGTGCCAGCAGCTTAGCGGGGGGGGGCAATCAGCCCCAGCATTTT
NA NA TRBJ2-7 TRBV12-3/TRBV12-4 CASSFGDEQYF TGTGCCAGCAGTTTTGGAGACGAGCAGTACTTC
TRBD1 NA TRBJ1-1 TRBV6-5 CASSYGDSTKAFF TGTGCCAGCAGTTACGGGGACAGCACGAAAGCTTTCTTT
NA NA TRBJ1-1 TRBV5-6 CASSSYDYEAFF TGTGCCAGCAGTTCCTACGACTATGAAGCTTTCTTT
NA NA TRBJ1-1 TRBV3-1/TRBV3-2 CASSQDNWGAEAFF TGTGCCAGCAGCCAAGACAATTGGGGAGCTGAAGCTTTCTTT
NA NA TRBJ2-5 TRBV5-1 CASSLQETQYF TGCGCCAGCAGCCTCCAAGAGACCCAGTACTTC
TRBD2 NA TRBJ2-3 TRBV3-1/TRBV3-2 CASSQNLGGGTDTQYF TGTGCCAGCAGTCAGAATCTGGGGGGGGGCACAGATACGCAGTATTTT
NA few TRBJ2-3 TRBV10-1 CASSDAATDTQYF TGCGCCAGCAGTGATGCGGCCACAGATACGCAGTATTTT
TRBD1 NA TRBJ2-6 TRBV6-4 CASGQGVSPQVYSGANVLTF TGTGCCAGCGGACAGGGGGTTTCCCCTCAAGTGTACTCTGGGGCCAACGTCCTGACTTTC
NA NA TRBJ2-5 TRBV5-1 CASSLQGTETQYF TGCGCCAGCAGCTTACAGGGTACGGAGACCCAGTACTTC
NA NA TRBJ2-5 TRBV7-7 CASSSQGETQYF TGTGCCAGCAGCTCCCAGGGAGAGACCCAGTACTTC
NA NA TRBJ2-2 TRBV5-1 CASSFNNPTGELFF TGCGCCAGCAGCTTCAACAACCCCACCGGGGAGCTGTTTTTT
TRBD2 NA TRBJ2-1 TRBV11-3 CASVAQLYSGGAAYNEQFF TGTGCCAGCGTAGCCCAACTCTATAGCGGGGGGGCGGCCTACAATGAGCAGTTCTTC
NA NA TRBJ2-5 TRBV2 CASSAGSPIQETQYF TGTGCCAGCAGTGCAGGGTCCCCTATTCAAGAGACCCAGTACTTC
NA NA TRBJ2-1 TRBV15 CATKNDMVTDEQFF TGTGCCACCAAAAATGACATGGTTACGGATGAGCAGTTCTTC
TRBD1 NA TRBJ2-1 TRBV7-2 CASSSRQGVNSYNEQFF TGTGCCAGCAGCTCCCGACAGGGGGTGAACTCCTACAATGAGCAGTTCTTC